Listed below are T cell receptor beta chains from one sample, sequenced in a study of cytomegalovirus exposure and HLA in healthy donors. Clones were sequenced by immunoSEQ multiplex PCR, and TCRdb holds only the in-frame ones, with some missing. The table includes 110,000 or so clones, about three quarters detected once. The sample consisted of PBMCs. Receptors originate from a male donor in good health and CMV-seronegative. The CDR3 runs from the conserved cysteine through the conserved F or W.

v_gene | len | CDR3aa
TRBV2 | 14 | CASSRQGGLDEQFF
TRBV11-3 | 15 | CASSLETSGRGEQFF
TRBV15 | 15 | CATSLRQGGSGEQYF
TRBV6-6 | 14 | CASSYSTVPGELFF
TRBV27 | 15 | CASGERDRGYNEQFF
TRBV5-1 | 14 | CASSLGQVYYGYTF
TRBV19 | 16 | CASSTRLTWRQETQYF
TRBV29-1 | 16 | CSVEDVIVGGTDTQYF
TRBV28 | 14 | CASTPGGKPGELFF
TRBV4-1 | 15 | CASSGTSGNTDTQYF
TRBV7-3 | 15 | CASSLRGLDSNEQFF
TRBV7-9 | 15 | CASSSPGLAGETQYF
TRBV7-2 | 15 | CASSLTGPTNEKLFF
TRBV28 | 16 | CASSYTDSPYTGELFF
TRBV6-5 | 14 | CASRPRGRNTEAFF
TRBV6-1 | 15 | CASSEGLAGRDEQFF
TRBV10-1 | 17 | CASSIGTSGAGPDTQYF
TRBV28 | 15 | CASSSRRLAQETQYF
TRBV27 | 15 | CASSFRRTGVGEQYF
TRBV10-1 | 12 | CASSGGFDEQYF